These T cell receptor delta chains were read from a single sample in a study of Vδ1+ human thymocytes. TCRdb re-called the multiplex PCR reads using CATT. The sample consists of about 75,000 delta-chain clones, about 30% of them appearing once. The sequencing input was Vdelta1+ gamma-delta thymocytes from the thymus. The receptors derive from a boy in the first two years of life who had congenital heart surgery. The CDR3 runs from the conserved cysteine through the conserved F or W. Fields, in order: J gene, clone size, D gene, V gene, CDR3 protein, CDR3 DNA. The D gene is left open where the match is weak. Size tells how often a clone was seen (once, few, many) or the class of an expanded clone, and some rows leave it out.

TRDJ1 | - | - | TRDV1 | CALGEESVWRETDKLIF | TGTGCTCTTGGGGAAGAGTCTGTGTGGCGGGAGACCGATAAACTCATCTTT
TRDJ1 | - | TRDD3 | TRDV1 | CALGERGIGIGTDKLIF | TGTGCTCTTGGGGAACGGGGGATAGGGATCGGCACCGATAAACTCATCTTT
TRDJ1 | - | TRDD3 | TRDV1 | CALGELTYKGDRWQLIF | TGTGCTCTTGGGGAACTTACCTACAAGGGGGATAGGTGGCAACTCATCTTT
TRDJ1 | - | TRDD3 | TRDV1 | CALGERLSCTTGGYRADKLIF | TGTGCTCTTGGGGAACGCCTATCCTGTACTACTGGGGGATACAGGGCCGATAAACTCATCTTT
TRDJ1 | few | - | TRDV1 | CALGERRTVLGPPSKLIF | TGTGCTCTTGGGGAGAGGCGTACGGTTCTGGGGCCTCCATCTAAACTCATCTTT
TRDJ1 | few | TRDD3 | TRDV1 | CALGESKSTSWGSYTDKLIF | TGTGCTCTTGGGGAATCCAAATCTACGAGCTGGGGGTCTTACACCGATAAACTCATCTTT
TRDJ1 | - | TRDD3 | TRDV1 | CALGESPSAVLGALWLADKLIF | TGTGCTCTTGGGGAATCACCTTCCGCCGTACTGGGGGCCCTGTGGTTGGCCGATAAACTCATCTTT
TRDJ1 | few | TRDD3 | TRDV1 | CALRIVGFGLGDYPPYTDKLIF | TGTGCTCTCCGAATCGTAGGCTTCGGACTGGGGGATTATCCCCCGTACACCGATAAACTCATCTTT
TRDJ1 | few | - | TRDV1 | CALGKETPLRPPGRQYTDKLIF | TGTGCTCTTGGGAAAGAGACACCCCTGCGGCCGCCAGGCAGACAGTACACCGATAAACTCATCTTT
TRDJ1 | - | TRDD3 | TRDV1 | CALGELRLLGDRNDKLIF | TGTGCTCTTGGGGAGCTTCGCCTACTGGGGGATAGAAACGATAAACTCATCTTT
TRDJ1 | few | TRDD3 | TRDV1 | CALGEPISIPLGELDKLIF | TGTGCTCTTGGGGAGCCTATTTCCATCCCCCTGGGGGAACTCGATAAACTCATCTTT
TRDJ1 | few | - | TRDV1 | CALGVSFLRTGGPYTDKLIF | TGTGCTCTTGGGGTATCCTTCCTACGAACTGGGGGACCGTACACCGATAAACTCATCTTT
TRDJ1 | - | TRDD3 | TRDV1 | CALGGGGYKYPDKLIF | TGTGCTCTTGGGGGTGGGGGATATAAGTACCCCGATAAACTCATCTTT
TRDJ1 | - | - | TRDV1 | CALGELPPFLPNGDKLIF | TGTGCTCTTGGGGAACTTCCACCGTTCCTCCCGAATGGCGATAAACTCATCTTT
TRDJ1 | - | TRDD3 | TRAV29/DV5 | CAASPLGETHTDKLIF | TGTGCAGCAAGTCCGCTGGGGGAGACTCACACCGATAAACTCATCTTT
TRDJ1 | - | - | TRDV1 | CALGDPGEEFDKLIF | TGTGCTCTTGGGGACCCGGGGGAGGAATTCGACAAACTCATCTTT
TRDJ1 | - | TRDD3 | TRDV1 | CALGERTLREPGGDYTDKLIF | TGTGCTCTTGGGGAACGGACCCTACGTGAGCCTGGGGGAGATTACACCGATAAACTCATCTTT
TRDJ1 | - | TRDD3 | TRDV1 | CALGNEGISRVLGDTEEGTDKLIF | TGTGCTCTTGGGAACGAAGGGATTTCAAGGGTACTGGGGGATACGGAGGAGGGGACCGATAAACTCATCTTT
TRDJ1 | few | TRDD3 | TRDV1 | CALGEPILRGIRYTDKLIF | TGTGCTCTTGGGGAACCAATACTACGAGGGATACGGTACACCGATAAACTCATCTTT
TRDJ1 | few | - | TRDV1 | CALGERNPDGKLIF | TGTGCTCTTGGGGAACGAAATCCCGATGGTAAACTCATCTTT